The 9 T cell receptor beta chains below were found in one sample sequenced in a study of CD8+ T cells in alopecia areata. It was cDNA, reverse transcribed from extracted RNA, that served as the sequencing template. Using immunoSEQ multiplex PCR, the repertoire was profiled, and TCRdb retains in-frame clones only, with some absent. The table includes 140,000 or so clones, roughly 58% detected once. Sequencing was performed on CD8+ T cells sorted from blood. The receptors come from a human donor in good health.

This clone was counted a few times. The gene calls are TRBV5-1 and TRBJ2-1; 7 bases agree with TRBD2. Trimming at V came to 5 bases and at J to 2 bases, leaving 10 bases not matched to a gene. Per the germline V gene, CDR1 is SGHRS and CDR2 is YFSETQ. The CDR3 is 16 amino acids. The CDR3 DNA is TGCGCCAGCAGACGCACGCCCGGGGGGACCTACAATGAGCAGTTCTTC. This translates into CASRRTPGGTYNEQFF. The full variable domain, rest sourced from reference TRBV5-1 and TRBJ2-1, is KAGVTQTPRYLIKTRGQQVTLSCSPISGHRSVSWYQQTPGQGLQFLFEYFSETQRNKGNFPGRFSGRQFSNSRSEMNVSTLELGDSALYLCASRRTPGGTYNEQFFGPGTRLTVL.

This clone has just a few counts. The chain has TRBV4-1 and TRBJ2-5; 10 nucleotides match TRBD1. Germline values: CDR1 MGHRA, CDR2 YSYEKL. CDR3 length equals 16 residues. V shed 1 base, J shed 3 bases, and the junction held 5 bases outside the gene matches. The CDR3 DNA sequence: TGCGCCAGCAGCCAAGTCATTGGACAGGGGGAAGAGACCCAGTACTTC. This translates into CASSQVIGQGEETQYF.

The V and J genes are TRBV5-6 and TRBJ2-3; D gene ambiguous. The CDR3 spans 16 residues. CDR1 is SGHDT, CDR2 YYEEEE, per germline. V was shortened by 0 bases and J by 0 bases, with 11 bases between the two germline ends. As DNA, the CDR3 is TGTGCCAGCAGCTTGGGCGTCGTCCTTAGCACAGATACGCAGTATTTT. It is translated as CASSLGVVLSTDTQYF.

The genes are TRBV6-5 and TRBJ1-2; maybe TRBD1 (5 bases). Germline assignment: CDR1 MNHEY and CDR2 SVGAGI. The CDR3 consists of 14 residues. V was clipped by 0 bases and J by 8 bases, with 13 bases between them. CDR3 residues: CASSYSMAGTGYTF. CDR3 bases: TGTGCCAGCAGTTACTCGATGGCGGGGACCGGCTACACCTTC.

The CDR3: CASRTGVPEAFF. The CDR3 coding sequence is TGTGCCAGCCGAACAGGCGTCCCTGAAGCTTTCTTT. The chain carries TRBV30 and TRBJ1-1, with a weak D call TRBD1 (5 bases). CDR3 length: 12 residues. Germline assignment: CDR1 GTSNPN and CDR2 SVGIG (reference sequence). V was pared by 8 bases and J by 6 bases, with 16 bases between.

This chain connects TRBV12-5 to TRBJ2-5; D is unresolved. The CDR3 length is 15 residues. The V gene's germline CDR1 is LGHNT and CDR2 FRNRAP. V was clipped by 6 bases and J by 2 bases, with 16 bases between them. The CDR3 spells CASGPTGRSQETQYF. CDR3 bases: TGTGCTAGTGGCCCCACCGGGCGGTCACAAGAGACCCAGTACTTC.

This clone was seen only once. The chain employs TRBV23-1 and TRBJ1-5; 8 nucleotides match TRBD1. TRBV23-1 is reported as an ORF; its role is uncertain. V lost 5 bases to trimming and J lost 9 bases; unmatched junction nucleotides: 6. This CDR3 spans 13 amino acids. In DNA form, the CDR3 reads TGCGCCAGCAGTTCCCAGGGGGCATGGCCCCAGCATTTT. It encodes CASSSQGAWPQHF.

J is TRBJ2-1 and V is TRBV29-1, with TRBD2 matching over 15 bases. Trimming at V came to 6 bases and at J to 7 bases, leaving 4 bases not matched to a gene. Germline V gene sequence: CDR1 SQVTM, CDR2 ANQGSEA. This CDR3 comprises 14 residues. CDR3 in amino acids: CSVQGLAGGNEQFF. For the CDR3, the DNA is TGCAGCGTCCAAGGACTAGCGGGAGGGAATGAGCAGTTCTTC.

The sample holds many counts of this clone. In the same sample, other DNA sequences code for this CDR3. The V call is TRBV27, the J call TRBJ1-1; D gene uncertain. The CDR3 runs to 14 residues. V was shortened by 2 bases and J by 1 base, with 8 bases between the two germline ends. The germline CDR1 and CDR2 sequences are MNHEY and SMNVEV (reference sequence). CDR3 residues: CASSLMRPNTEAFF. The CDR3 DNA sequence: TGTGCCAGCAGTTTAATGAGGCCGAACACTGAAGCTTTCTTT.